Following are 26 T cell receptor beta chains from one sample sequenced in a study of tumor-infiltrating lymphocytes in primary liver carcinoma. Investigators took RNA and DNA out together from 20-30 mg of unsorted bulk tissue. From around 500 ng total RNA, TCR beta cDNA was generated with a primer in the constant region. Slightly modified ARM-PCR served as the procedure for the TCR beta libraries. These libraries came from three rounds of nested multiplex PCR. Both of the initial two PCR rounds ran for nine to eleven cycles and employed TRBV1-TRBV30 forward primers alongside a C-beta reverse primer. TCRdb re-called the multiplex PCR reads through MiXCR, storing one row per CDR3 protein. This sample has about 74,000 distinct CDR3 sequences; 55% to 75% occur once, and the top ten carry 25% to 35%. The material sequenced was liver tumor tissue from sampling region 4. Subset here: tumor region T4, right-lateral pole. These TCRs come from a man aged 35-49 years with primary liver carcinoma and hepatitis B virus infection.

As DNA, the CDR3 is TGTGCCAGCAGTGCCCGAAGCGGGGAAAGGGGTAATGAGCAGTTCTTC. This gives the protein CASSARSGERGNEQFF. V is TRBV6-5 and J is TRBJ2-1; 7 nucleotides match TRBD2. From germline, CDR1 is MNHEY and CDR2 SVGAGI. The J segment lost 7 bases and the V segment lost 5 bases, leaving 14 bases of the junction unmatched. The CDR3 contains 16 residues.

Worth noting for this clonotype: The germline gene is not matched at one end of the junction; a read error may be the cause. The V and J genes are TRBV11-2 and TRBJ1-5; D is unresolved. The last part of the DNA fits TRBJ2-3 better; the J call may be wrong. The V gene's germline CDR1 is SGHAT and CDR2 FQNNGV. This CDR3 spans 14 amino acids. CDR3 DNA sequence: TGTGCCAGTAGCTTGTCCGGGTATAATCAGCCCCAGTATTTT. Its protein is CASSLSGYNQPQYF.

With respect to this clonotype: Just one base apart from a much larger clone, this may be a read error. The chain joins TRBV10-2 to TRBJ1-5; D is unclear. V lost 5 bases, J lost 2 bases, and 16 bases lay in between. Germline CDR1 and CDR2: WSHSY and SAAADI. The CDR3 consists of 16 residues. CDR3 residues: CASSSRGSWGNQPQHF. The DNA for the CDR3 is TGCGCCAGCAGTTCCAGAGGCAGCTGGGGCAATCAGCCCCAGCATTTT.

A remark on this clonotype: The junction differs from germline at one of its ends, possibly a read error. This chain connects TRBV28 to TRBJ2-7, with D possibly TRBD1 on 6 matching bases. This CDR3 contains 12 residues. Germline-derived CDR1 and CDR2 are MDHEN and SYDVKM. DNA of the CDR3: TGTGCCAGCAGCCTGACAGGCGACGAACAGTACTTC. Translation: CASSLTGDEQYF.

A few counts support this clonotype. A single base separates this from a much larger clone, so it may be a read error. V usage is TRBV10-3 and J usage is TRBJ2-3; 7 bases fit TRBD2. Germline V gene sequence: CDR1 ENHRY, CDR2 SYGVKD. The V gene end was trimmed by 7 bases and the J gene end by 2 bases; junction bases not matched to a gene: 9. The CDR3 runs to 15 residues. The CDR3 here is CAIKGVGGSTDTQYF. DNA for the CDR3: TGTGCCATCAAGGGCGTGGGAGGGTCCACAGATACGCAGTATTTT.

This clonotype was counted many times. This chain connects TRBV29-1 to TRBJ2-5, with TRBD1 identical over 7 bases. Germline V CDR1 and CDR2: SQVTM, ANQGSEA. CDR3 length: 14 amino acids. Trimming removed 6 bases from V and 2 bases from J; junction bases left unmatched: 9. Here the CDR3 DNA reads TGCAGCGTCGCCGGGACAGCTACGCAAGAGACCCAGTACTTC. It specifies CSVAGTATQETQYF.

As regards this clonotype: Compared with germline, one end of the junction differs, possibly owing to a read error. The chain couples TRBV12-5 to TRBJ1-1; TRBD1 aligns across 9 bases. The CDR3 contains 12 residues. The germline V gene has CDR1 LGHNT and CDR2 FRNRAP. DNA of the CDR3: TGTGCTAGTGGTTACGGACAGGGGCGGGCTATCTTC. Amino acid sequence: CASGYGQGRAIF.

Turning to this clonotype: Germline is not matched at one junction end, which may reflect a read error. This chain uses TRBV6-1 with TRBJ1-1; a weak D match, TRBD1 (5 bases). The CDR3 has 13 amino acids. From germline, CDR1 is MNHNS and CDR2 SASEGT. The CDR3 region is CASRPDNLTEAFF. Written as DNA, the CDR3 is TGTGCCAGCAGGCCGGACAATCTGACTGAGGCTTTCTTT.

This clonotype appeared many times. The V gene is TRBV6-6, the J gene TRBJ1-6; D not certain. The CDR3 loop spans 14 amino acids. V lost 7 bases and J 9 bases, leaving 16 bases between the germline ends. Germline V gene lookup returns CDR1 MNHNY and CDR2 SVGAGI (reference sequence). The CDR3 DNA is TGTGCCAGCATTATGACCGGGGAAGGTTCACCCCTCCACTTT. It specifies CASIMTGEGSPLHF.

CDR3 nucleotide sequence: TGCGCCAGCAGGTCTCTGGACTATGGCTACACCTTC. Protein sequence: CASRSLDYGYTF. The V call is TRBV10-2, the J call TRBJ1-2; no reliable D call. Germline CDR1 is WSHSY and CDR2 is SAAADI. This CDR3 spans 12 amino acids. Trimming removed 6 bases at V and 3 bases at J, with 8 bases between.

This clonotype was seen more than once but under ten times. This chain connects TRBV19 to TRBJ1-5, with a possible D match to TRBD1 (6 bases). The CDR3 length is 17 residues. Germline CDR1 LNHDA, CDR2 SQIVND (reference sequence). Deletions cut 6 bases from V and 4 bases from J, with 22 bases between. The CDR3 protein is CASSVGLGGRLNQPQHF. CDR3 DNA sequence: TGTGCCAGTAGCGTTGGACTGGGGGGCAGGTTAAATCAGCCCCAGCATTTT.

Worth noting for this clonotype: At one end the junction does not follow the germline gene, possibly because of a read error. The chain joins TRBV14 to TRBJ2-1, with D uncertain. This CDR3 region has 12 residues. Germline V gene lookup returns CDR1 SGHDN and CDR2 FVKESK. The CDR3 DNA reads TGTGCCAGCAACCGGTTCTACAATGGGCAGTTCTTC. It translates to CASNRFYNGQFF.

A word on this clonotype: With a much larger clone just one base away, this may be a read error. This chain connects TRBV5-4 to TRBJ2-3; the match to TRBD2 covers 12 bases. The CDR3 is 16 residues long. CDR1 SGHNT and CDR2 YYREEE come from the germline V gene (reference sequence). As DNA, the CDR3 is TGTGCCAGCAGCCCGGAGCTAGCGGGAGGGCCAGATACGCACTATTTT. Translating it yields CASSPELAGGPDTHYF.

A word on this clonotype: An end of the junction does not agree with germline; a read error may underlie this. The chain is built from TRBV12-3 or TRBV12-4 and TRBJ1-6, with D maybe TRBD1 (6 bases). There are 16 residues in the CDR3. The CDR3 DNA follows: TGTGCCAACAGTTTAAATCACGCAGGGGCAGATTCACCCCTCCACTTT. Protein product: CANSLNHAGADSPLHF.

This rearrangement joins TRBV5-1 to TRBJ1-1; D may be TRBD1 (6 bases). Germline V gene sequence: CDR1 SGHRS, CDR2 YFSETQ. V lost 1 base to trimming and J lost 7 bases, with 11 bases between them. The CDR3 sequence is 13 residues long. The CDR3 here is CASSLREGGEAFF. In DNA form, the CDR3 reads TGCGCCAGCAGCTTGCGGGAGGGGGGTGAAGCTTTCTTT.

The chain has TRBV10-3 and TRBJ1-1, with D possibly TRBD1 on 5 matching bases. Trimming cost V 5 bases and J 7 bases, with 14 bases left between them. CDR1 and CDR2 (germline): ENHRY, SYGVKD. This CDR3 contains 13 residues. The DNA of the CDR3 is TGTGCCATCAGTAGAACAGGTGGCATTGAAGCTTTCTTT. It is translated as CAISRTGGIEAFF.

The rearrangement joins TRBV6-6 to TRBJ2-1; D might be TRBD1 (6 bases). The CDR3 is made up of 13 amino acids. Trimming left V 11 bases short and J 9 bases short, with 20 bases between. Germline V gene data show CDR1 as MNHNY and CDR2 as SVGAGI (reference sequence). DNA for the CDR3: TGTGCCGGGAAATGGGACATCGGCGTTGAGCAGTTCTTC. This gives the protein CAGKWDIGVEQFF.

This clonotype appeared once. The rearrangement links TRBV4-1 to TRBJ1-2; no reliable D call. Germline V gene sequence: CDR1 MGHRA, CDR2 YSYEKL. V shed 0 bases and J shed 10 bases, with 15 bases lying between them. The CDR3 covers 14 residues. The CDR3 loop reads CASSQEGPASDYTF. In DNA form, the CDR3 reads TGCGCCAGCAGCCAAGAGGGCCCGGCGTCTGACTACACCTTC.

This clonotype has a handful of counts. This chain uses TRBV20-1 with TRBJ2-7; 10 nucleotides agree with TRBD2. J lost 6 bases, V lost 4 bases, and 18 bases had no gene match. Germline CDR1 DFQATT, CDR2 SNEGSKA (reference sequence). This CDR3 has 17 amino acids. This CDR3 is CSATGGRLAGVEIEQYF. The CDR3 DNA reads TGCAGTGCTACGGGGGGGCGGCTAGCGGGAGTAGAGATCGAGCAGTACTTC.

Turning to this clonotype: Just one base apart from a much larger clone, this may be a read error. The chain joins TRBV10-3 to TRBJ2-5, with 7 bases fitting TRBD1. CDR3 length equals 15 residues. Germline CDR1 and CDR2: ENHRY and SYGVKD. CDR3 DNA sequence: TGTGTCATCAGCGCCGGACAGGCGGTACAAGAGACCCAGTACTTC. Protein: CVISAGQAVQETQYF.

This chain uses TRBV6-1 with TRBJ2-7, with D possibly matching TRBD2 (7 bases). Germline values: CDR1 MNHNS, CDR2 SASEGT. The CDR3 loop spans 15 amino acids. The CDR3 is CDSSEAASGRGEQYF. As DNA, the CDR3 is TGTGATAGCAGTGAAGCGGCTAGCGGAAGGGGGGAGCAGTACTTC.

V gene TRBV5-6 combines with J gene TRBJ2-3, with TRBD2 as a possible D gene (6 bases). With 3 bases removed from V and 0 bases from J, the gap between germline ends came to 14 bases. The CDR3 has 16 residues. CDR1 and CDR2 from the germline V gene are SGHDT and YYEEEE. For the CDR3, the DNA is TGTGCCAGCAGCTCCCGGCTAGCGACCAGCACAGATACGCAGTATTTT. Its protein is CASSSRLATSTDTQYF. Together with reference TRBV5-6 and TRBJ2-3, the CDR3 gives the full variable domain: DAGVTQSPTHLIKTRGQQVTLRCSPKSGHDTVSWYQQALGQGPQFIFQYYEEEERQRGNFPDRFSGHQFPNYSSELNVNALLLGDSALYLCASSSRLATSTDTQYFGPGTRLTVL.

The chain employs TRBV7-8 and TRBJ1-5; no clear D gene. The J call may be in error: the DNA end matches TRBJ2-3 better. The CDR3 loop spans 15 amino acids. Germline values: CDR1 SGHVS, CDR2 FQNEAQ. The CDR3 DNA reads as TGTGCCAGCAGCTTAACTCGAGGTTGGGATCAGGCCCAGTATTTT. This translates into CASSLTRGWDQAQYF.

As for this clonotype: This CDR3 is missing its conserved last phenylalanine or tryptophan, likely due to a read error. This chain links TRBV29-1 with TRBJ2-7; D is perhaps TRBD2 (6 bases). CDR1 and CDR2 (germline): SQVTM, ANQGSEA. This CDR3 has 11 residues. CDR3 residues: CSGGESYGQYL. The CDR3 DNA reads as TGCAGCGGCGGGGAGTCCTACGGGCAGTACCTC.

The genes are TRBV11-2 and TRBJ2-1; TRBD2 might be the D (6 bases). Trimming removed 5 bases at V and 13 bases at J, with 33 bases between. CDR1 is SGHAT, CDR2 FQNNGV, per germline. CDR3 length equals 18 residues. The CDR3 DNA sequence: TGTGCCAGCAGCATTGACCCTAGGAGAACCGGGAGTTACAATGGACAGTTCTTC. It yields the protein CASSIDPRRTGSYNGQFF.

Points on this clonotype: One end of the junction varies from germline; a read error may be responsible. The V and J genes are TRBV10-3 and TRBJ2-3, with a weak D call TRBD2 (5 bases). The germline CDR1 and CDR2 sequences are ENHRY and SYGVKD. CDR3 length equals 19 residues. In DNA, the CDR3 is TGTGGCATCAGTGAGTCGCTGGGTACGGCTAGCAGGAGTACAGATACGCAGTATTTT. It specifies CGISESLGTASRSTDTQYF.